A single T cell receptor beta chain is shown here with its context. Its antigen is unidentified. MiXCR was run by TCRdb on the RT-PCR reads, yielding one entry per CDR3 protein. Of 400,000 to 550,000 distinct CDR3 sequences listed, about 25% are singletons. These data are taken from a study of response to subunit inactivated influenza vaccine. There are 15 residues in the CDR3. Deletions cut 0 bases from V and 6 bases from J, with 15 bases between. Germline V gives CDR1 LGHNA, CDR2 YSLEER. Study-wide findings and caveats: The study's authors posited that every seasonal influenza vaccination enlists few new T cells.

V is TRBV4-3 and J is TRBJ2-7, with D tentatively TRBD2 (5 bases). The starting material was CD4+ T cells sorted from PBMCs, obtained around 5 days after vaccination. The receptor comes from a man between 50 and 59 years old who received an inactivated influenza vaccine. CDR3 bases: TGCGCCAGCAGCCAAGATGTAACTAGAGGTAGCGAGCAGTACTTC. This encodes CASSQDVTRGSEQYF.